This T cell receptor (beta chain) was identified in a study of blood T cell repertoires in COVID-19. Original handling: The assay estimated nucleated cells by amplifying reference gene primers. The repertoire was sequenced with immunoSEQ multiplex PCR; TCRdb's copy has only in-frame clones and lacks some. The V and J calls and clone size were taken over from that table, and D and trimming were inferred from the DNA. The table records about 180,000 clones, roughly 85% of them present only once. The germline V gene encodes CDR1 SEHNR and CDR2 FQNEAQ (reference sequence). Trimming cost V 5 bases and J 3 bases; bases outside gene matches: 12. This CDR3 has 16 residues. Two consecutive negative NP/OP PCR tests, clearance, or resolved symptoms defined Cohort 3 recovery.

V is TRBV7-9 and J is TRBJ2-7; 8 bases are a match to TRBD2. Sequenced: PBMCs or T cells enriched from blood (not recorded which). The sequence came from a woman aged 18-29 years who had recovered from COVID-19. CDR3 region: CASSAFWSGSIYEQYF. In nucleotides, the CDR3 is TGTGCCAGCAGCGCCTTTTGGAGCGGGAGTATCTACGAGCAGTACTTC. The whole variable domain, remainder taken from reference TRBV7-9 and TRBJ2-7, is DTGVSQNPRHKITKRGQNVTFRCDPISEHNRLYWYRQTLGQGPEFLTYFQNEAQLEKSRLLSDRFSAERPKGSFSTLEIQRTEQGDSAMYLCASSAFWSGSIYEQYFGPGTRLTVT.